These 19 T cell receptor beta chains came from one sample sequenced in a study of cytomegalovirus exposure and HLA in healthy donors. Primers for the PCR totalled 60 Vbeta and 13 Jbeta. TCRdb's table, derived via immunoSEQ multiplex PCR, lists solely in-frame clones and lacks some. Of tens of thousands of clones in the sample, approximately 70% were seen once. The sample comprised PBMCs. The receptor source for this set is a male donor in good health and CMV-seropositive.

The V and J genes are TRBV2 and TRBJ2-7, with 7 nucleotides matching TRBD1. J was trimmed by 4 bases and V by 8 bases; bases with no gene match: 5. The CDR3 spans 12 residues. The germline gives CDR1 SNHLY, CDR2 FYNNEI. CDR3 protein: CASGTEGYEQYF. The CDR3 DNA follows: TGTGCCAGCGGGACAGAGGGGTACGAGCAGTACTTC.

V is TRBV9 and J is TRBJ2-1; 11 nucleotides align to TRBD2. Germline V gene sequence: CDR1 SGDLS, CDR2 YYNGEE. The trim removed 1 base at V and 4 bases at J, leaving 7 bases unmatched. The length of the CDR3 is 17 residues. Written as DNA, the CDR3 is TGTGCCAGCAGCGTAATAGTTAGCGGGGGGGAATACAATGAGCAGTTCTTC. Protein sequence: CASSVIVSGGEYNEQFF.

In DNA, the CDR3 is TGCGCCAGCAGCGGCGGACTAGCGGGTTTCCATGAGCAGTTCTTC. Translated: CASSGGLAGFHEQFF. The chain is built from TRBV4-1 and TRBJ2-1, with 11 bases identical to TRBD2. Germline CDR1 MGHRA, CDR2 YSYEKL. This CDR3 region has 15 residues. The V segment lost 5 bases and the J segment 8 bases; nucleotides outside the gene matches: 8.

The CDR3 region has the DNA TGTGCCAGCAGTGGTCGAGGCTACGAGCAGTACTTC. Translation: CASSGRGYEQYF. This rearrangement joins TRBV2 to TRBJ2-7; D gene ambiguous. With 4 bases removed from V and 3 bases from J, the gap between germline ends came to 7 bases. This CDR3 contains 12 residues. Per the germline V gene, CDR1 is SNHLY and CDR2 is FYNNEI.

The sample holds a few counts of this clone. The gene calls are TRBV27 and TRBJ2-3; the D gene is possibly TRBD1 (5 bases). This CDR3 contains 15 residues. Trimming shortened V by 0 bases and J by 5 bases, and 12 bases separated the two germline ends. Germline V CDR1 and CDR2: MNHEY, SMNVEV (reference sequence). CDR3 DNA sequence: TGTGCCAGCAGTTTATCTCTCAGGGTTCAAGATACGCAGTATTTT. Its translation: CASSLSLRVQDTQYF.

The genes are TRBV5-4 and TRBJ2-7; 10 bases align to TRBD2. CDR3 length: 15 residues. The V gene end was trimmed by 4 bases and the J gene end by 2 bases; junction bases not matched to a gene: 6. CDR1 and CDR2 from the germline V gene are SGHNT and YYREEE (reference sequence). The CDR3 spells CASSGGLATTYEQYF. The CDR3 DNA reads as TGTGCCAGCAGCGGGGGACTAGCGACAACCTACGAGCAGTACTTC.

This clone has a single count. CDR3 loop: CASSLGAGAYNEQFF. CDR3 in DNA: TGCGCCAGCAGCTTGGGGGCGGGCGCCTACAATGAGCAGTTCTTC. The chain uses TRBV5-1 and TRBJ2-1; perhaps TRBD2 as D (5 bases). The CDR3 is 15 amino acids. CDR1 is SGHRS, CDR2 YFSETQ, per germline. The V end was cut by 0 bases, the J end by 2 bases, with 9 bases between.

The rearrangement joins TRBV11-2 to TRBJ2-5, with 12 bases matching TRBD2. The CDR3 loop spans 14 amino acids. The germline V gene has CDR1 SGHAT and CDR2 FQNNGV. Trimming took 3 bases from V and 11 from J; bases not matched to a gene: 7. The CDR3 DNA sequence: TGTGCCAGCAGCTTGACTAGCGGGAGTCCGGAGCAGTACTTC. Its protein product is CASSLTSGSPEQYF.

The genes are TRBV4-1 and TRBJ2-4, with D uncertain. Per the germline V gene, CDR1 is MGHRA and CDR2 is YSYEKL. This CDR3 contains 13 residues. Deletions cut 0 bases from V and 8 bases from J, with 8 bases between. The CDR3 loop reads CASSQDERDIQYF. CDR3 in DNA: TGCGCCAGCAGCCAAGATGAGCGTGACATTCAGTACTTC.

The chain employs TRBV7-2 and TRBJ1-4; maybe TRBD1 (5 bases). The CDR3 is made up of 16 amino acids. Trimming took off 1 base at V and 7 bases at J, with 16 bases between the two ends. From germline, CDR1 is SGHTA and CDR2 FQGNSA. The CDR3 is CASSLGVGGGFEKLFF. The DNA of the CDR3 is TGTGCCAGCAGCTTAGGGGTCGGGGGAGGTTTTGAAAAACTGTTTTTT.

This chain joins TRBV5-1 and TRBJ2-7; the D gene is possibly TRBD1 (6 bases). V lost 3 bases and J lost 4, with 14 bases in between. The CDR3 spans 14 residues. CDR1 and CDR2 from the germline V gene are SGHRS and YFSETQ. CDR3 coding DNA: TGCGCCAGCAGCTCTGCCAGGGGAACTTACGAGCAGTACTTC. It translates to CASSSARGTYEQYF.

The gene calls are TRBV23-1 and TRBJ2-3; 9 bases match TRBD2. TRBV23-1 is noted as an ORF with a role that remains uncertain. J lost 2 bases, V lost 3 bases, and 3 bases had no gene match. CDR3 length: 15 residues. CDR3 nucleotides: TGCGCCAGCAGTCAGGCTAGCGGGAACACAGATACGCAGTATTTT. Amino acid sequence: CASSQASGNTDTQYF.

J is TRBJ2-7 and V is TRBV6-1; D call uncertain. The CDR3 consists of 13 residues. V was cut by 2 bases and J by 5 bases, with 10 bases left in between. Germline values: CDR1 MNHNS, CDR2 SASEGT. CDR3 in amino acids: CASSESGRNEQYF. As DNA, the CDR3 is TGTGCCAGCAGTGAATCAGGAAGGAACGAGCAGTACTTC.

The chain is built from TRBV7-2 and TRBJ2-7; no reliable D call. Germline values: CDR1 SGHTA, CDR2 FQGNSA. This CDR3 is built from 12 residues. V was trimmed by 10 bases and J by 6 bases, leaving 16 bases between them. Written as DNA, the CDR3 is TGTGCCACCAATAGCATTGGTGGCGAGCAGTACTTC. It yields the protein CATNSIGGEQYF.

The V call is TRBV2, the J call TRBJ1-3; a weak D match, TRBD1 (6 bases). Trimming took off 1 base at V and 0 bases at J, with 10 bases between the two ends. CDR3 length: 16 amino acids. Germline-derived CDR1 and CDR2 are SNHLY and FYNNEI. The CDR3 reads CASSEDRGASGNTIYF. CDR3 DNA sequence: TGTGCCAGCAGTGAAGATCGGGGGGCCTCTGGAAACACCATATATTTT.

The CDR3, as DNA: TGTGCCTCCTGGAGGGTCTGGGGAGCGGATGGCTACACCTTC. This gives the protein CASWRVWGADGYTF. The chain recombines TRBV30 with TRBJ1-2; D is ambiguous. CDR1 is GTSNPN, CDR2 SVGIG, per germline (reference sequence). The CDR3 loop spans 14 amino acids. Trimming pared 7 bases from V and 6 bases from J, leaving 21 bases between.

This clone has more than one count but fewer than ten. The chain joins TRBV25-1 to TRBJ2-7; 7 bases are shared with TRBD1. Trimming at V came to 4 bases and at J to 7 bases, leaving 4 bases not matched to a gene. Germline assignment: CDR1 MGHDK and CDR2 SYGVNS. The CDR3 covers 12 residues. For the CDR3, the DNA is TGTGCCAGCAGTGCGTGGACAGGTGAGCAGTACTTC. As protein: CASSAWTGEQYF.

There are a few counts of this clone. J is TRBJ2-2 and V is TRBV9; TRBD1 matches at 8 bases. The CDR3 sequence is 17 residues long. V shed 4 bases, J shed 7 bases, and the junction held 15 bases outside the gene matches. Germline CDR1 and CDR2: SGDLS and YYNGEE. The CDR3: CASSSRSDRGRVGELFF. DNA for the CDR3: TGTGCCAGCAGCTCCCGATCAGACAGGGGAAGGGTCGGGGAGCTGTTTTTT.

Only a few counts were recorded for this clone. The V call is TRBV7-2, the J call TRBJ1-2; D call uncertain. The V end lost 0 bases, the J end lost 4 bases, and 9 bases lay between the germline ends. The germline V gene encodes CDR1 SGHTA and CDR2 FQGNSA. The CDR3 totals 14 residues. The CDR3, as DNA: TGTGCCAGCAGCTTAGCGTCGAGGATCTATGGCTACACCTTC. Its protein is CASSLASRIYGYTF.